One sample yielded the 27 T cell receptor beta chains listed below, sequenced in a study of CD8 T cells in Susac syndrome. After extraction with the RNeasy kit, roughly 0.45 to 1 ug of the RNA was reverse transcribed using random hexamers. From the immunoSEQ multiplex PCR reads, TCRdb called clonotypes with MiXCR, one entry per CDR3 protein. The table has about 280,000 distinct CDR3 sequences, approximately 85% seen once; the top ten hold approximately 0.12%. The sample was CD8+ T cells from PBMCs. The source is a human donor with multiple sclerosis.

This clonotype appeared a few times. The rearrangement uses TRBV9 and TRBJ2-7; D may be TRBD1 (7 bases). Germline V gives CDR1 SGDLS, CDR2 YYNGEE. Trimming stripped 2 bases from V and 5 bases from J, with 14 bases between. The CDR3 loop spans 14 amino acids. CDR3 region: CASSVWGDSNEQYF. The DNA of the CDR3 is TGTGCCAGCAGCGTGTGGGGGGACAGCAACGAGCAGTACTTC.

The chain links TRBV12-3 or TRBV12-4 to TRBJ2-6; tentatively, D is TRBD1 (6 bases). Trimming left V 2 bases short and J 3 bases short, with 20 bases between. This CDR3 is 19 amino acids long. The CDR3 is CASSLRRDTETGGANVLTF. CDR3 nucleotide sequence: TGTGCCAGCAGTTTACGCCGGGACACGGAGACCGGTGGGGCCAACGTCCTGACTTTC.

The chain recombines TRBV12-3 or TRBV12-4 with TRBJ2-2; the match to TRBD2 covers 13 bases. The CDR3 length is 16 residues. Trimming cost V 5 bases and J 6 bases; bases outside gene matches: 6. Written as DNA, the CDR3 is TGTGCCAGCAGTCCAAAACTAGCGGGAGGGCCCGGGGAGCTGTTTTTT. Protein product: CASSPKLAGGPGELFF.

The chain carries TRBV29-1 and TRBJ2-2; possibly TRBD1 or TRBD2 for D (6 bases each). The germline V gene has CDR1 SQVTM and CDR2 ANQGSEA. V lost 0 bases to trimming and J lost 1 base, with 12 bases between them. This CDR3 has 16 residues. The CDR3 loop is CSVEETGARNTGELFF. The DNA for the CDR3 is TGCAGCGTTGAAGAAACGGGGGCTAGGAACACCGGGGAGCTGTTTTTT.

The rearrangement links TRBV2 to TRBJ2-7; 8 bases map to TRBD2. Trimming at V came to 2 bases and at J to 2 bases, leaving 5 bases not matched to a gene. The CDR3 loop spans 15 amino acids. Germline V gives CDR1 SNHLY, CDR2 FYNNEI. CDR3: CASSELAGRAYEQYF. In DNA, the CDR3 is TGTGCCAGCAGTGAACTAGCGGGTCGAGCCTACGAGCAGTACTTC.

This clonotype appeared once. This rearrangement joins TRBV3-1 to TRBJ2-7; TRBD1 might be the D (5 bases). The CDR3 runs 17 residues. Germline CDR1 and CDR2: LGHDT and YNNKEL (reference sequence). Trimming removed 0 bases at V and 8 bases at J, with 23 bases between. CDR3 protein: CASSQDSTGTTPTQQYF. The CDR3 nucleotides read TGTGCCAGCAGCCAAGATTCAACAGGAACTACTCCTACGCAGCAGTACTTC.

In DNA form, the CDR3 reads TGTGCCAGCAGCCTTCATAACCTCAAATACGAGCAGTACTTC. Translation: CASSLHNLKYEQYF. The genes are TRBV14 and TRBJ2-7; D is undetermined. The ends were cut back, 4 bases at V and 4 bases at J, with 14 bases in the middle. This CDR3 has 14 amino acids. Per the germline V gene, CDR1 is SGHDN and CDR2 is FVKESK. Complete variable domain (other parts from reference TRBV14 and TRBJ2-7): EAGVTQFPSHSVIEKGQTVTLRCDPISGHDNLYWYRRVMGKEIKFLLHFVKESKQDESGMPNNRFLAERTGGTYSTLKVQPAELEDSGVYFCASSLHNLKYEQYFGPGTRLTVT.

This chain connects TRBV3-1 to TRBJ2-7, with 8 nucleotides matching TRBD1. The germline CDR1 and CDR2 sequences are LGHDT and YNNKEL (reference sequence). This CDR3 is built from 16 residues. V lost 0 bases to trimming and J lost 3 bases; unmatched junction nucleotides: 7. For the CDR3, the DNA is TGTGCCAGCAGCCAAGATAACCAGGGGGCGAGCTACGAGCAGTACTTC. Translated, it gives CASSQDNQGASYEQYF.

The chain links TRBV18 to TRBJ2-2; perhaps TRBD2 as D (7 bases). Germline CDR1 and CDR2: KGHSH and LQKENI. CDR3 size: 16 residues. Trimming took off 7 bases at V and 0 bases at J, with 15 bases between the two ends. In nucleotides, the CDR3 is TGTGCCAGCTACCCCTCGGGGGGCTCGAACACCGGGGAGCTGTTTTTT. Protein product: CASYPSGGSNTGELFF.

This chain connects TRBV28 to TRBJ1-1; D possibly corresponds to TRBD1 (6 bases). V lost 6 bases and J lost 1, with 18 bases in between. This CDR3 region has 16 residues. Germline lookup yields CDR1 MDHEN and CDR2 SYDVKM. CDR3: CASRLTGTAGNTEAFF. The CDR3 bases are TGTGCCAGCAGACTTACAGGGACCGCTGGGAACACTGAAGCTTTCTTT.

The rearrangement joins TRBV9 to TRBJ1-6; D remains unclear. V lost 4 bases and J lost 0, with 8 bases in between. Germline-derived CDR1 and CDR2 are SGDLS and YYNGEE. This CDR3 comprises 15 residues. In DNA form, the CDR3 reads TGTGCCAGCAGCCTGGCGAGCTCCTATAATTCACCCCTCCACTTT. It translates to CASSLASSYNSPLHF.

The chain combines TRBV27 with TRBJ1-2; unclear D gene. The germline V gene encodes CDR1 MNHEY and CDR2 SMNVEV (reference sequence). Trimming stripped 6 bases from V and 8 bases from J, with 19 bases between. The CDR3 totals 14 residues. This CDR3 is CASSRGGPTVGYTF. DNA for the CDR3: TGTGCCAGCAGCCGAGGTGGGCCCACGGTAGGCTACACCTTC.

This chain links TRBV20-1 with TRBJ1-1, with 8 bases identical to TRBD1. The V gene end was trimmed by 6 bases and the J gene end by 2 bases; junction bases not matched to a gene: 11. The CDR3 loop spans 15 amino acids. Germline CDR1 reads DFQATT; CDR2 reads SNEGSKA (reference sequence). The CDR3 sequence is CSATQQGDANTEAFF. In DNA form, the CDR3 reads TGCAGTGCCACACAACAGGGGGACGCCAACACTGAAGCTTTCTTT.

This clonotype has only a few counts. This rearrangement joins TRBV2 to TRBJ2-7, with 7 bases fitting TRBD2. V shed 4 bases and J 0 bases; nucleotides not matched to a gene: 3. The V gene's germline CDR1 is SNHLY and CDR2 FYNNEI. The CDR3 totals 14 residues. The CDR3 here is CASSGLAASYEQYF. CDR3 coding DNA: TGTGCCAGCAGTGGGCTAGCGGCCTCCTACGAGCAGTACTTC.

The chain recombines TRBV4-2 with TRBJ2-5, with D uncertain. The CDR3 runs to 15 residues. Trimming left V 0 bases short and J 5 bases short, with 13 bases between. Looked up from germline, CDR1 is LGHNA and CDR2 is YNFKEQ. The CDR3 spells CASSQDHRVRETQYF. The CDR3 DNA is TGTGCCAGCAGCCAAGATCACCGGGTCCGGGAGACCCAGTACTTC.

The chain combines TRBV14 with TRBJ1-1; 9 bases are a match to TRBD1. The CDR3 has 14 amino acids. V shed 0 bases, J shed 8 bases, and the junction held 4 bases outside the gene matches. Per germline, CDR1 SGHDN and CDR2 FVKESK. The CDR3 nucleotides are TGTGCCAGCAGCCAAGAGGTGGGGACAGGGGAAGCTTTCTTT. Translated, it gives CASSQEVGTGEAFF.

The V gene is TRBV7-3, the J gene TRBJ2-5; 10 positions match TRBD1. The junction had 6 bases not matched to a gene; V was cut back by 4 bases and J by 4 bases. Germline V gives CDR1 SGHTA, CDR2 FQGTGA. The CDR3 has 15 residues. The CDR3: CASSYGQGERETQYF. The DNA of the CDR3 is TGTGCCAGCAGCTATGGACAGGGGGAGAGAGAGACCCAGTACTTC.

The gene calls are TRBV27 and TRBJ1-3; no clear D gene. Germline V gene sequence: CDR1 MNHEY, CDR2 SMNVEV (reference sequence). The ends were cut back, 5 bases at V and 4 bases at J, with 12 bases in the middle. The CDR3 extends over 14 amino acids. The DNA for the CDR3 is TGTGCCAGCAGTCCTCGTCCGGCAGGAAACACCATATATTTT. It codes for CASSPRPAGNTIYF.

The V and J genes are TRBV9 and TRBJ2-2, with D perhaps TRBD1 (6 bases). The V and J ends lost 2 bases and 5 bases respectively, with 10 bases between them. CDR3 length: 14 amino acids. Germline CDR1 and CDR2: SGDLS and YYNGEE. CDR3 loop: CASSVTGSTGELFF. The CDR3 nucleotides read TGTGCCAGCAGCGTTACAGGGTCGACCGGGGAGCTGTTTTTT.

The chain is built from TRBV9 and TRBJ2-7, with a tentative D call TRBD2 (6 bases). This CDR3 has 14 amino acids. Germline assignment: CDR1 SGDLS and CDR2 YYNGEE. V dropped 0 bases and J dropped 3 bases, with 10 bases sitting between them. The CDR3 reads CASSVAGGVYEQYF. The CDR3 region has the DNA TGTGCCAGCAGCGTAGCTGGCGGGGTCTACGAGCAGTACTTC.

This chain connects TRBV5-5 to TRBJ2-7, with D unclear. In germline, CDR1 is SGHKS, CDR2 YYEKEE (reference sequence). The CDR3 loop spans 15 amino acids. V lost 4 bases and J lost 4, with 18 bases in between. The CDR3 sequence: CASSGSRIPLYEQYF. CDR3 DNA sequence: TGTGCCAGCAGCGGATCCAGGATACCCCTTTACGAGCAGTACTTC.

Here the CDR3 DNA reads TGTGCCAGCATCGGGCGTGAGCAGTTCTTC. It specifies CASIGREQFF. The chain employs TRBV2 and TRBJ2-1; D uncertain. The V gene's germline CDR1 is SNHLY and CDR2 FYNNEI. The V end was cut by 7 bases, the J end by 9 bases, with 7 bases between. CDR3 length: 10 amino acids.

The J gene is TRBJ2-1, the V gene TRBV5-1; D gene ambiguous. The CDR3 has 11 residues. Germline CDR1 and CDR2: SGHRS and YFSETQ. The germline V and J ends were trimmed by 3 bases and 12 bases, with 10 bases remaining between them. Here the CDR3 DNA reads TGCGCCAGCAGCTCCCCGAAGGGGCAGTTCTTC. It codes for CASSSPKGQFF.

The rearrangement uses TRBV12-3 or TRBV12-4 and TRBJ2-1, with D perhaps assigned TRBD1 or TRBD2 (5 bases each). The CDR3 is 16 amino acids. Trimming stripped 8 bases from V and 0 bases from J, with 17 bases between. CDR3 in amino acids: CASWGWAVSSYNEQFF. The CDR3 region has the DNA TGTGCCAGCTGGGGGTGGGCGGTGAGCTCCTACAATGAGCAGTTCTTC.

This chain connects TRBV14 to TRBJ1-1, with D hard to call. The germline V and J ends were trimmed by 5 bases and 3 bases, with 19 bases remaining between them. Germline V lookup: CDR1 SGHDN, CDR2 FVKESK. This CDR3 region has 16 residues. The CDR3 here is CASSSKIVWIDTEAFF. CDR3 in DNA: TGTGCCAGCAGCTCGAAAATTGTTTGGATAGACACTGAAGCTTTCTTT. Combining the CDR3 with reference TRBV14 and TRBJ1-1 gives the whole variable domain EAGVTQFPSHSVIEKGQTVTLRCDPISGHDNLYWYRRVMGKEIKFLLHFVKESKQDESGMPNNRFLAERTGGTYSTLKVQPAELEDSGVYFCASSSKIVWIDTEAFFGQGTRLTVV.

This clonotype was recorded once. The chain employs TRBV4-1 and TRBJ2-1; D uncertain. With 5 bases removed from V and 9 bases from J, the gap between germline ends came to 11 bases. Per the germline V gene, CDR1 is MGHRA and CDR2 is YSYEKL. The CDR3 sequence is 12 residues long. CDR3 residues: CASSFDLFEQFF. The CDR3 bases are TGCGCCAGCAGCTTCGACCTCTTTGAGCAGTTCTTC.

This clonotype was counted a few times. V gene TRBV4-1 combines with J gene TRBJ2-5, with 8 bases aligning to TRBD1. Losses at the gene ends were 5 bases for V and 4 bases for J; bases not matched to a gene: 9. The CDR3 runs to 15 residues. In germline, CDR1 is MGHRA, CDR2 YSYEKL. The CDR3 region is CASSGYRGSGETQYF. Written as DNA, the CDR3 is TGCGCCAGCAGCGGGTACAGGGGGAGTGGAGAGACCCAGTACTTC.